The 2 T cell receptor beta chains below all came from one sample that was sequenced in a study of radiotherapy plus CTLA-4 blockade in lung cancer. Here immunoSEQ multiplex PCR was the method, and the copy in TCRdb shows in-frame clones only, minus some. The data show about 43,000 clones, roughly 67% seen once. The sequenced sample was peripheral blood, obtained from a patient treated with radiotherapy plus ipilimumab. The receptors were gathered from a human donor with non-small cell lung cancer who had a partial response to radiotherapy plus ipilimumab.

This chain uses TRBV6-5 with TRBJ1-4; possible D gene TRBD1, 5 bases. The CDR3 consists of 14 residues. Per germline, CDR1 MNHEY and CDR2 SVGAGI. V shed 6 bases and J shed 10 bases, with 18 bases lying between them. CDR3 nucleotide sequence: TGTGCCAGCAGGCGGGACGGTGGCCTGGGAAAACTGTTTTTT. It yields the protein CASRRDGGLGKLFF.

This clone was detected only a few times. This rearrangement joins TRBV19 to TRBJ2-7; D is possibly TRBD1 (6 bases). The CDR3 is made up of 14 amino acids. The germline V gene encodes CDR1 LNHDA and CDR2 SQIVND (reference sequence). V was shortened by 7 bases and J by 2 bases, with 15 bases between the two germline ends. The CDR3 DNA is TGTGCCAGTAATCCGACAGCAGGGGCCTACGAGCAGTACTTC. Amino acids: CASNPTAGAYEQYF.